The T cell receptor beta chain described here comes from a study of T cells after yellow fever vaccination. The overall study: Low-cell-number fractions were prepared with SMART-Seq v4 Ultra Low Input. Study findings and constraints: The study re-detected most primary-vaccination clones after the booster (around 96% CD4, roughly 85% CD8). Relatively few clonotypes were ones that appeared in both CD4 and CD8 compartments.

A 5'RACE template-switching step, the method used to make TCR cDNA, added a universal primer site and UMIs. TCRdb called the 5' RACE reads again in MiXCR, with one record for every CDR3 protein. Among a few hundred thousand distinct CDR3 sequences listed, about 12% were seen once. Of note for this clonotype: Its antigen is currently unknown.

Looked up from germline, CDR1 is SGDLS and CDR2 is YYNGEE. Deletions cut 0 bases from V and 3 bases from J, with 6 bases between. The CDR3 is made up of 14 amino acids. The source is a man younger than 30 who received the YFV17D yellow fever vaccine. Sequencing was performed on CD4+ T cells sorted from PBMCs, taken 15 days after the yellow fever booster vaccination. The chain carries TRBV9 and TRBJ1-4; D is unclear. The CDR3 nucleotides are TGTGCCAGCAGCGTAGGCAGACCTAATGAAAAACTGTTTTTT. Its translation: CASSVGRPNEKLFF.